This T cell receptor (beta chain) was found in a study of post-analysis software for immune sequencing data. Study as a whole: Some patients lacked subtype; others had relapsing-remitting, secondary progressive or progressive-relapsing disease. Notes on the study in general: With F measure, samples from one preparation batch clustered together strongly. Multiple sclerosis patients had significantly lower normalized Chao1 diversity than controls. Controls had lower frequencies than patients of a handful of TRBV segments, which included TRBV5-6, TRBV5-1 and TRBV20-1.

Note on this clonotype: What it recognizes is unknown.

Tagging with unique molecular identifiers was a feature of the TCR beta cDNA libraries. Around 500,000 cDNA molecules were obtained from roughly 1.1 to 9.2 million T cells. TCRdb redid the calling of the PCR reads with MiXCR, one entry per CDR3 protein. The sample lists 350,000 to 450,000 distinct CDR3 sequences, roughly 36% occurring once. The length of the CDR3 is 14 residues. CDR1 is SGHDT and CDR2 is YYEEEE in the germline V gene. V trimming: 3 bases; J trimming: 1 base; junction bases outside the gene matches: 3. The rearrangement joins TRBV5-6 to TRBJ1-1, with 7 bases aligning to TRBD1. The clonotype was recovered from a girl aged 10 to 17 with multiple sclerosis. The sample consisted of blood. CDR3 amino acids: CASSSRTGNTEAFF. Written as DNA, the CDR3 is TGTGCCAGCAGCTCCCGGACAGGGAACACTGAAGCTTTCTTT.